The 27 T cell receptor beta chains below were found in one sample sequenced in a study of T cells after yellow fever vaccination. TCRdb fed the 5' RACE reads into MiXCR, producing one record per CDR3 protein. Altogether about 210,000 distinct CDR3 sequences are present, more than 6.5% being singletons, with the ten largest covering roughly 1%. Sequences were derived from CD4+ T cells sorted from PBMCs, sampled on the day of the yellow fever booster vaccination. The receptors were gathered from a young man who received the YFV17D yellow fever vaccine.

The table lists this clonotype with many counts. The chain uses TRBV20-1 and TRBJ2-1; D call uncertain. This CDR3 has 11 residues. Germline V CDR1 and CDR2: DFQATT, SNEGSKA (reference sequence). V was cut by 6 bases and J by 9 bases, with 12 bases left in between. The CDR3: CSASYHGEQFF. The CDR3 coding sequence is TGCAGTGCCAGTTATCACGGTGAGCAGTTCTTC.

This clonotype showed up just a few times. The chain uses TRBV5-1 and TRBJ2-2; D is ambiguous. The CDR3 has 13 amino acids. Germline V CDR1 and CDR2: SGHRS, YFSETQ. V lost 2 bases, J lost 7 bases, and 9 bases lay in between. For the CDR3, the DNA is TGCGCCAGCAGCTTAGTTGGGGACGGGGAGCTGTTTTTT. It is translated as CASSLVGDGELFF.

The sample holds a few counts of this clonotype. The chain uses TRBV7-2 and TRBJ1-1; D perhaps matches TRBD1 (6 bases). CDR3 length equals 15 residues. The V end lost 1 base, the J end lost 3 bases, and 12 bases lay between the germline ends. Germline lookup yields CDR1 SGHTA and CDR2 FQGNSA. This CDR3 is CASSLERGAHTEAFF. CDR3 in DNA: TGTGCCAGCAGCTTAGAGCGGGGGGCGCACACTGAAGCTTTCTTT.

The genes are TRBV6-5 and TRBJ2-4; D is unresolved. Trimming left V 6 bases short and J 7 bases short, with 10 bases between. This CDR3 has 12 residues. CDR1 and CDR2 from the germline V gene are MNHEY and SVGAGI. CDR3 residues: CASRARNNIQYF. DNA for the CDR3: TGTGCCAGCAGAGCCAGGAACAACATTCAGTACTTC.

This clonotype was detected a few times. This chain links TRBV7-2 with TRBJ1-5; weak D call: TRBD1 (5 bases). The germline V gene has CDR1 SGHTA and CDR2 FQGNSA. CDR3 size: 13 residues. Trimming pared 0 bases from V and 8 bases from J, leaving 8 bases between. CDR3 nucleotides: TGTGCCAGCAGCTTAGCAGGGGCCGAGCCCCAGCATTTT. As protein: CASSLAGAEPQHF.

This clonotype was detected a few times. The CDR3 spells CASSPWTTGRETQYF. DNA of the CDR3: TGTGCCAGCAGTCCTTGGACTACTGGTCGGGAGACCCAGTACTTC. This chain joins TRBV7-2 and TRBJ2-5; perhaps TRBD2 as D (6 bases). V was trimmed by 6 bases and J by 5 bases, leaving 19 bases between them. Germline V gene data show CDR1 as SGHTA and CDR2 as FQGNSA. This CDR3 spans 15 amino acids.

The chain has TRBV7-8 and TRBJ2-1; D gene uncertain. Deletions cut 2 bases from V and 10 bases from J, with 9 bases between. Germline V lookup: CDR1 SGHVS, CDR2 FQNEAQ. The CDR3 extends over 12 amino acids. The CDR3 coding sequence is TGTGCCAGCAGCTTATGGCAGGTCGAGCAGTTCTTC. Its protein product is CASSLWQVEQFF.

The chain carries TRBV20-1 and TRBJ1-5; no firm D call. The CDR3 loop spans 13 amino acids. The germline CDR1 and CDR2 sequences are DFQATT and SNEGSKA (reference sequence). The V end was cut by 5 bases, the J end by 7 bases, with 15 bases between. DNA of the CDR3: TGCAGTGCTGAAAGTGTGGGGTACCAGCCCCAGCATTTT. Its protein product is CSAESVGYQPQHF.

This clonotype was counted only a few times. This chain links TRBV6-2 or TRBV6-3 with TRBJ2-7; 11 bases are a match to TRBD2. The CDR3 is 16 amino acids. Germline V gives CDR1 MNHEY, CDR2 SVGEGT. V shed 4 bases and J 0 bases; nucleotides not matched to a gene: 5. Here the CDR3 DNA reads TGTGCCAGCAGTTCCAAGGGACTAGCGGACTCCTACGAGCAGTACTTC. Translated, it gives CASSSKGLADSYEQYF.

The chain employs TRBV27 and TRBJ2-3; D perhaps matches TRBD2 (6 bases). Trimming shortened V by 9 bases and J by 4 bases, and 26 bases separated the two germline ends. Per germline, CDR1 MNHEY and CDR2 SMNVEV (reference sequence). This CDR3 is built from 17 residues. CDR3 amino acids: CARPQGGVRTVSDTQYF. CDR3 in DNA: TGTGCCAGACCCCAAGGCGGGGTGCGAACTGTCTCAGATACGCAGTATTTT.

DNA for the CDR3: TGTGCCAGCACCAAGGGGCGGAGCACAGATACGCAGTATTTT. Amino acids: CASTKGRSTDTQYF. The chain links TRBV6-1 to TRBJ2-3; weak D call: TRBD1 (5 bases). Germline CDR1 MNHNS, CDR2 SASEGT. Trimming left V 7 bases short and J 0 bases short, with 11 bases between. The CDR3 extends over 14 amino acids.

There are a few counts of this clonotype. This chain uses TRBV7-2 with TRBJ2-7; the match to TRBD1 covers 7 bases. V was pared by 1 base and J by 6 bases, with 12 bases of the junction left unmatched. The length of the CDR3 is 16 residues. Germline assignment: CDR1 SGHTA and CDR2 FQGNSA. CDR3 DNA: TGTGCCAGCAGCTTAGTCTGGGACAGCGGACGAGGCGAGCAGTACTTC. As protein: CASSLVWDSGRGEQYF.

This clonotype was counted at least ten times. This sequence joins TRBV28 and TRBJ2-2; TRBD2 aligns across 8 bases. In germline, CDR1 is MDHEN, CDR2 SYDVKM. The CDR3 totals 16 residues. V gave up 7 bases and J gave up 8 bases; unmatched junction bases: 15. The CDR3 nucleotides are TGTGCCAGCATCAACGGGGGGGCGAGATCGGTTGGGGAGCTGTTTTTT. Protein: CASINGGARSVGELFF.

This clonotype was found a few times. CDR3 sequence: CASSLQRSPLHF. In nucleotides, the CDR3 is TGTGCCAGCAGCTTACAGAGGTCACCCCTCCACTTT. This chain connects TRBV5-6 to TRBJ1-6; no clear D gene. V lost 2 bases, J lost 10 bases, and 7 bases lay in between. This CDR3 has 12 amino acids. Germline CDR1 is SGHDT and CDR2 is YYEEEE.

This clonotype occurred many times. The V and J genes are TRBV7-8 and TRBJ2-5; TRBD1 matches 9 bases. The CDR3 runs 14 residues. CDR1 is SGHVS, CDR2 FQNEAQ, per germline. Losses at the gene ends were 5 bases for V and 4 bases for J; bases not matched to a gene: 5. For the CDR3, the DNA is TGTGCCAGCAGCCCAGGACAGGGGTCAGAGACCCAGTACTTC. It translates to CASSPGQGSETQYF.

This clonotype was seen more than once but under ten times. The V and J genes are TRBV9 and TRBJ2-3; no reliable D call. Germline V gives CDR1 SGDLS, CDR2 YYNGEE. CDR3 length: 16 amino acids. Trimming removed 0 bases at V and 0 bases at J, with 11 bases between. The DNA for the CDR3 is TGTGCCAGCAGCGTAGGGCCAGCAGATAGCACAGATACGCAGTATTTT. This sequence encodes CASSVGPADSTDTQYF.

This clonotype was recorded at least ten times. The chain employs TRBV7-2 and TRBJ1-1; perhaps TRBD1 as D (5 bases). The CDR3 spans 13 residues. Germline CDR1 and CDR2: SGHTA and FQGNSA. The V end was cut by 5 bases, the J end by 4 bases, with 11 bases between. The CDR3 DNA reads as TGTGCCAGCAGCAGTTACGGGGGCACTGAAGCTTTCTTT. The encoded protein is CASSSYGGTEAFF.

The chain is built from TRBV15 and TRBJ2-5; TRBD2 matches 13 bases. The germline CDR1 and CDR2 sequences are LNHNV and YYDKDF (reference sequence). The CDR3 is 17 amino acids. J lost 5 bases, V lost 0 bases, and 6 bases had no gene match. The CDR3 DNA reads TGTGCCACCAGCAGAGATAGGGGGACTAGCGGGGAGGAGACCCAGTACTTC. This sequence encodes CATSRDRGTSGEETQYF.

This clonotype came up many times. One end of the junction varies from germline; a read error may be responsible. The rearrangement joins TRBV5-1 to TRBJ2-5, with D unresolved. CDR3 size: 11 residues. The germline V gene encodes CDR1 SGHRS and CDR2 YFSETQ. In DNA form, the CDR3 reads TGTGCCAGCAGCCAACAAGAGACCCAGTACTTC. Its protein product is CASSQQETQYF.

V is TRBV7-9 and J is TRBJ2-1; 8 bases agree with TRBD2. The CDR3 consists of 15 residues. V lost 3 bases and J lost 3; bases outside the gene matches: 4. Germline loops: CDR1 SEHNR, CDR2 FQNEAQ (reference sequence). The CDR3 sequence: CASSFISGVYNEQFF. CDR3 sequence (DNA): TGTGCCAGCAGCTTTATTAGCGGGGTCTACAATGAGCAGTTCTTC.

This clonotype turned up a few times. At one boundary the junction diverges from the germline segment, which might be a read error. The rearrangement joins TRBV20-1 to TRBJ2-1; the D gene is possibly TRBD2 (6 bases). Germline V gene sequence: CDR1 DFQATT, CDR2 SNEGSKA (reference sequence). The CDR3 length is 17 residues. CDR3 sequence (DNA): TGCTGTGCTAGAGATCGGAGCGGGTTAAGCTCCTACAATGAGCAGTTCTTC. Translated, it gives CCARDRSGLSSYNEQFF.

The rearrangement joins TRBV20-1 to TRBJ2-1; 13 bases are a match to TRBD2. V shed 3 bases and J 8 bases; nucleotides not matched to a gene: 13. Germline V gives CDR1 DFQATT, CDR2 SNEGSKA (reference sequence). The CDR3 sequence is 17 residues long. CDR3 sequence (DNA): TGCAGTGCTAGTTCCCGGACTAGCGGGAGCCTGGGGCATGAGCAGTTCTTC. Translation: CSASSRTSGSLGHEQFF.

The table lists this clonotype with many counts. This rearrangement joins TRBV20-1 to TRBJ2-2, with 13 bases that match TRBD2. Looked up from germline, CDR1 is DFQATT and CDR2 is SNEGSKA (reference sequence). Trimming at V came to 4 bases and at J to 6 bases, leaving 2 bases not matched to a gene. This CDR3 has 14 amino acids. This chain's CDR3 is CSATTSGRSGELFF. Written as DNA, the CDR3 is TGCAGTGCTACGACTAGCGGGAGGTCCGGGGAGCTGTTTTTT.

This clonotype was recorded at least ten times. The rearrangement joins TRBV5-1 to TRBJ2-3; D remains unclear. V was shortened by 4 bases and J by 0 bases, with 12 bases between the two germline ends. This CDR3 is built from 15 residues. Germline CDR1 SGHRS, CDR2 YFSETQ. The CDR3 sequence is CASSPQSTSTDTQYF. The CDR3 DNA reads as TGCGCCAGCAGCCCTCAGAGTACTAGCACAGATACGCAGTATTTT.

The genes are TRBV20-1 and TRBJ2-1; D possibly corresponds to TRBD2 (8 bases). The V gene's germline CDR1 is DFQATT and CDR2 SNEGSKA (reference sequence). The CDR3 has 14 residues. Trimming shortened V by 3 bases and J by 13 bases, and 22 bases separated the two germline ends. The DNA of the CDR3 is TGCAGTGCTAGTAGACTAGCGCCGCAGGGGGATCAGTTCTTC. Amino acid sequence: CSASRLAPQGDQFF.

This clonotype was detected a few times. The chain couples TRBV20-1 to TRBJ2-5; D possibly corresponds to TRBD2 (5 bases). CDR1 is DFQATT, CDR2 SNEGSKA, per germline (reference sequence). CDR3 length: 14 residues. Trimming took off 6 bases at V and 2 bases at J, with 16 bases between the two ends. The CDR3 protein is CSARMGRTQETQYF. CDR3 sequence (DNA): TGCAGTGCCAGAATGGGGAGAACTCAAGAGACCCAGTACTTC.

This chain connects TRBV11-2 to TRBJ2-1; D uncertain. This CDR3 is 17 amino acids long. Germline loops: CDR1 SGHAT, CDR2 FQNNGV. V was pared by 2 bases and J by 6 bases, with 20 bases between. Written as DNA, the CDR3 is TGTGCCAGCAGCTTAAACGTCCGAGTGTTAGTCTTCAATGAGCAGTTCTTC. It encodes CASSLNVRVLVFNEQFF. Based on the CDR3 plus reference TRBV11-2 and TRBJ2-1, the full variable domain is EAGVAQSPRYKIIEKRQSVAFWCNPISGHATLYWYQQILGQGPKLLIQFQNNGVVDDSQLPKDRFSAERLKGVDSTLKIQPAKLEDSAVYLCASSLNVRVLVFNEQFFGPGTRLTVL.